The sequence of this T cell receptor beta chain was determined in a study of blood T cell repertoires in COVID-19. Losses at the gene ends were 2 bases for V and 1 base for J; bases not matched to a gene: 6. Germline V gives CDR1 MNHEY, CDR2 SVGAGI. CDR3 length: 16 residues. Generated by immunoSEQ multiplex PCR, the TCRdb table keeps only in-frame clones and is missing some. The table shows about 63,000 clones, with 65% to 80% occurring only once. The gene calls are TRBV6-5 and TRBJ1-2, with 8 bases identical to TRBD1. The sequence was collected from a human donor in a cohort sampled during active COVID-19. The sequencing input was peripheral blood. DNA of the CDR3: TGTGCCAGCAGTTACCTAGGACAGGGCGGTAACTATGGCTACACCTTC. Its translation: CASSYLGQGGNYGYTF.